The 14 T cell receptor beta chains presented below share a single source sample, sequenced in a study of neurological immune-mediated disorders. TCRdb fed the 5' RACE reads into MiXCR, producing one record per CDR3 protein. The repertoire holds about 39,000 distinct CDR3 sequences, with 7% to 8.5% as singletons. Material: CD4+ T cells from blood. These receptors all come from a man over 45 in good health.

This clonotype was detected many times. This chain uses TRBV18 with TRBJ1-1, with a possible D match to TRBD1 (6 bases). The germline V gene has CDR1 KGHSH and CDR2 LQKENI. CDR3 length: 16 amino acids. V dropped 0 bases and J dropped 4 bases, with 15 bases sitting between them. The CDR3 DNA sequence: TGTGCCAGCTCACCACCTTTGGGGGGCTTGGGCACTGAAGCTTTCTTT. Protein sequence: CASSPPLGGLGTEAFF.

A note on this clonotype: Possible read error: a much larger clone is one base away. This chain links TRBV4-3 with TRBJ2-5; TRBD2 might be the D (6 bases). The CDR3 totals 15 residues. In germline, CDR1 is LGHNA, CDR2 YSLEER. V lost 6 bases to trimming and J lost 2 bases, with 16 bases between them. Here the CDR3 reads CASRQSWAGQETQYF. CDR3 sequence (DNA): TGCGCCAGCAGACAGTCATGGGCGGGACAAGAGACCCAGTACTTC.

This clonotype was recorded at least ten times. This chain joins TRBV20-1 and TRBJ2-1; D could derive from TRBD1 or TRBD2 (6 bases each). CDR1 and CDR2 from the germline V gene are DFQATT and SNEGSKA (reference sequence). The germline V and J ends were trimmed by 1 base and 5 bases, with 27 bases remaining between them. This CDR3 is 19 amino acids long. The CDR3 nucleotides are TGCAGTGCTAGAGGAAGAGGAGGGACCCGACTTGGGGGGCACAATGAGCAGTTCTTC. Translation: CSARGRGGTRLGGHNEQFF.

This clonotype occurred many times. The chain links TRBV5-5 to TRBJ1-2; 7 positions agree with TRBD1. Germline loops: CDR1 SGHKS, CDR2 YYEKEE (reference sequence). The CDR3 covers 14 residues. Trimming cost V 4 bases and J 2 bases; bases outside gene matches: 5. CDR3 bases: TGTGCCAGCAGCACCGGGACAGTGAACTATGGCTACACCTTC. Translating gives CASSTGTVNYGYTF. The full variable domain, rest sourced from reference TRBV5-5 and TRBJ1-2, is DAGVTQSPTHLIKTRGQQVTLRCSPISGHKSVSWYQQVLGQGPQFIFQYYEKEERGRGNFPDRFSARQFPNYSSELNVNALLLGDSALYLCASSTGTVNYGYTFGSGTRLTVV.

The chain recombines TRBV9 with TRBJ2-1; the D gene is possibly TRBD1 (5 bases). Germline assignment: CDR1 SGDLS and CDR2 YYNGEE. Trimming took off 0 bases at V and 0 bases at J, with 10 bases between the two ends. This CDR3 is built from 16 residues. CDR3 sequence reads: CASSVESGISYNEQFF. Written as DNA, the CDR3 is TGTGCCAGCAGCGTAGAATCAGGGATCTCCTACAATGAGCAGTTCTTC.

There are many counts of this clonotype. V gene TRBV10-3 combines with J gene TRBJ2-1; tentative D call: TRBD2 (6 bases). CDR1 and CDR2 (germline): ENHRY, SYGVKD. This CDR3 has 15 amino acids. Trimming left V 3 bases short and J 8 bases short, with 17 bases between. CDR3 residues: CAISEIGGVGDEQFF. For the CDR3, the DNA is TGTGCCATCAGTGAAATTGGCGGGGTTGGCGATGAGCAGTTCTTC.

This clonotype occurred many times. The chain has TRBV15 and TRBJ2-5; D unresolved. The CDR3 has 14 residues. Trimming shortened V by 0 bases and J by 1 base, and 6 bases separated the two germline ends. The germline gives CDR1 LNHNV, CDR2 YYDKDF (reference sequence). The CDR3 here is CATSRDNSQETQYF. The CDR3 coding sequence is TGTGCCACCAGCAGAGATAACAGCCAAGAGACCCAGTACTTC.

This clonotype was found many times. The chain carries TRBV28 and TRBJ1-1, with a weak D call TRBD1 (5 bases). The CDR3 loop spans 14 amino acids. V lost 6 bases and J 0 bases, leaving 11 bases between the germline ends. Germline lookup yields CDR1 MDHEN and CDR2 SYDVKM. The CDR3 protein is CASSRGRVNTEAFF. The DNA of the CDR3 is TGTGCCAGCAGCCGGGGACGGGTGAACACTGAAGCTTTCTTT.

This clonotype was counted ten times or more. The chain's CDR3 is CASSPRTRMFAYEQYF. CDR3 DNA sequence: TGTGCCAGCAGCCCTAGGACGAGGATGTTCGCCTACGAGCAGTACTTC. The chain has TRBV7-3 and TRBJ2-7; D gene uncertain. The CDR3 has 16 residues. With 5 bases removed from V and 2 bases from J, the gap between germline ends came to 19 bases. The germline gives CDR1 SGHTA, CDR2 FQGTGA.

This clonotype came up many times. The gene calls are TRBV7-3 and TRBJ2-1; 10 nucleotides line up with TRBD2. With 4 bases clipped from V and 6 bases from J, the junction kept 9 bases outside the gene matches. The CDR3 runs to 16 residues. Germline CDR1 and CDR2: SGHTA and FQGTGA. The CDR3 loop is CASSSIAGGEVNEQFF. The CDR3 DNA reads TGTGCCAGCAGCTCCATAGCGGGAGGCGAGGTCAATGAGCAGTTCTTC.

This clonotype was counted many times. This rearrangement joins TRBV20-1 to TRBJ2-3; 9 bases are a match to TRBD2. The germline V gene has CDR1 DFQATT and CDR2 SNEGSKA (reference sequence). V lost 1 base, J lost 4 bases, and 15 bases stayed unmatched. The CDR3 length is 18 residues. CDR3 bases: TGCAGTGCTAGAGCGGGTAGCGGGAGCCCCTATCCCCCAGATACGCAGTATTTT. Protein product: CSARAGSGSPYPPDTQYF.

This clonotype was detected many times. The rearrangement joins TRBV6-1 to TRBJ2-1; either TRBD1 or TRBD2 may supply D (5 bases each). This CDR3 comprises 16 residues. Germline-derived CDR1 and CDR2 are MNHNS and SASEGT. The ends were cut back, 0 bases at V and 12 bases at J, with 21 bases in the middle. The CDR3 region is CASSEAPAGTQSRQFF. The CDR3 DNA is TGTGCCAGCAGTGAAGCCCCAGCCGGGACCCAGTCCCGGCAGTTCTTC.

There are many counts of this clonotype. J is TRBJ2-1 and V is TRBV18, with TRBD2 matching 15 bases. This CDR3 contains 18 residues. After removal of 0 bases from V and 4 bases from J, the junction contained 4 bases not matched to a gene. CDR1 KGHSH and CDR2 LQKENI come from the germline V gene. Here the CDR3 reads CASSPPGLAGGPYNEQFF. The CDR3 DNA reads as TGTGCCAGCTCACCACCGGGACTAGCGGGAGGCCCTTACAATGAGCAGTTCTTC.

This clonotype was found many times. The chain carries TRBV28 and TRBJ2-5; the match to TRBD1 covers 10 bases. The CDR3 runs 14 residues. Germline V gene lookup returns CDR1 MDHEN and CDR2 SYDVKM. Unmatched junction bases numbered 12, after V lost 10 bases and J lost 7 bases. Here the CDR3 reads CATEGQGRVRTQYF. For the CDR3, the DNA is TGTGCCACCGAGGGACAGGGGAGGGTTAGGACCCAGTACTTC.